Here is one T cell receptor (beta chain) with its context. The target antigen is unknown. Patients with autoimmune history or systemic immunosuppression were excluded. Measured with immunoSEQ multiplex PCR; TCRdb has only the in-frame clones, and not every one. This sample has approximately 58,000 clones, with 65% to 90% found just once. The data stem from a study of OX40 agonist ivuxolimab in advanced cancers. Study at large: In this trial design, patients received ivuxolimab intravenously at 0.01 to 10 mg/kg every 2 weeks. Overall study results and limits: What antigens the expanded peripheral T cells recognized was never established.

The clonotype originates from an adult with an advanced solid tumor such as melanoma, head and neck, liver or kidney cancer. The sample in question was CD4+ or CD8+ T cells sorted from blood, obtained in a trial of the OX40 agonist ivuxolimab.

CDR3 amino acids: CASSQWSTNIQYF. The CDR3 DNA sequence: TGTGCCAGCAGCCAGTGGTCTACGAACATTCAGTACTTC. The chain carries TRBV7-2 and TRBJ2-4; D uncertain. V lost 5 bases and J lost 7, with 12 bases in between. Germline V CDR1 and CDR2: SGHTA, FQGNSA. CDR3 length: 13 residues.